The 23 T cell receptor beta chains listed next were all sequenced from one sample in a study of shared clonotypes between healthy human individuals. Some clones are missing from TCRdb's copy, which holds only in-frame ones; the method was immunoSEQ multiplex PCR. The sample lists approximately 980,000 clones; more than 75% were seen once. What was sequenced was memory CD4+ T cells sorted from blood. Subset in this sample: CD45RA-negative fraction. The receptors stem from a man aged 18-30 years in good health.

The gene calls are TRBV4-3 and TRBJ2-6; D not resolved. The CDR3 has 18 amino acids. CDR1 is LGHNA, CDR2 YSLEER, per germline. V gave up 0 bases and J gave up 0 bases, with 12 bases separating them. The CDR3 loop is CASSQEWAAISGANVLTF. CDR3 nucleotides: TGCGCCAGCAGCCAAGAGTGGGCAGCTATCTCTGGGGCCAACGTCCTGACTTTC.

The gene calls are TRBV7-3 and TRBJ2-3, with 12 nucleotides matching TRBD2. The trim removed 7 bases at V and 7 bases at J, leaving 9 bases unmatched. The germline V gene encodes CDR1 SGHTA and CDR2 FQGTGA. This CDR3 comprises 15 residues. The CDR3 loop is CASTRAGLAGHTQYF. CDR3 sequence (DNA): TGTGCCAGCACCCGCGCGGGACTAGCGGGCCATACGCAGTATTTT.

This clone occurred once. CDR3 amino acids: CASSLDWGGFINEQFF. The CDR3 DNA reads as TGTGCCAGCAGCTTAGATTGGGGGGGATTCATCAATGAGCAGTTCTTC. The chain uses TRBV11-2 and TRBJ2-1; 7 nucleotides agree with TRBD2. Germline CDR1 SGHAT, CDR2 FQNNGV. This CDR3 is 16 amino acids long. V dropped 0 bases and J dropped 6; count of bases not matched to a gene: 8. The full variable domain, in which reference TRBV11-2 and TRBJ2-1 provide the parts outside the CDR3, is EAGVAQSPRYKIIEKRQSVAFWCNPISGHATLYWYQQILGQGPKLLIQFQNNGVVDDSQLPKDRFSAERLKGVDSTLKIQPAKLEDSAVYLCASSLDWGGFINEQFFGPGTRLTVL.

Only one count was recorded for this clone. This chain joins TRBV5-5 and TRBJ1-1; D not certain. V dropped 7 bases and J dropped 1 base, with 11 bases sitting between them. In germline, CDR1 is SGHKS, CDR2 YYEKEE (reference sequence). This CDR3 is 13 amino acids long. The CDR3 coding sequence is TGTGCCAGCGTTTCAGTGGAGAACACTGAAGCTTTCTTT. It is translated as CASVSVENTEAFF.

The chain links TRBV5-1 to TRBJ2-5, with D tentatively TRBD2 (5 bases). Germline CDR1 SGHRS, CDR2 YFSETQ. The CDR3 is 15 amino acids. V was clipped by 4 bases and J by 2 bases, with 15 bases between them. CDR3 DNA sequence: TGCGCCAGCAGCACTGGACTCCATGCGCAAGAGACCCAGTACTTC. This gives the protein CASSTGLHAQETQYF.

CDR3 protein: CSVATGTHTGNTIYF. CDR3 nucleotide sequence: TGCAGCGTTGCGACAGGGACCCATACTGGAAACACCATATATTTT. V usage is TRBV29-1 and J usage is TRBJ1-3; TRBD1 matches 7 bases. This CDR3 is built from 15 residues. V shed 4 bases and J 2 bases; nucleotides not matched to a gene: 8. The V gene's germline CDR1 is SQVTM and CDR2 ANQGSEA.

This chain connects TRBV7-9 to TRBJ2-3, with 11 bases fitting TRBD2. CDR3 size: 17 residues. Per germline, CDR1 SEHNR and CDR2 FQNEAQ (reference sequence). J was trimmed by 4 bases and V by 1 base; bases with no gene match: 7. The CDR3 reads CASSLGALAGEADTQYF. DNA for the CDR3: TGTGCCAGCAGCTTAGGGGCACTAGCGGGAGAGGCAGATACGCAGTATTTT.

This clone came up a few times. The V gene is TRBV7-9, the J gene TRBJ2-7; unclear D gene. The germline V and J ends were trimmed by 5 bases and 2 bases, with 16 bases remaining between them. Germline CDR1 SEHNR, CDR2 FQNEAQ (reference sequence). The CDR3 sequence is 15 residues long. The CDR3 reads CASSHPARKAYEQYF. Here the CDR3 DNA reads TGTGCCAGCAGCCACCCAGCGCGGAAAGCCTACGAGCAGTACTTC. Filled out from reference TRBV7-9 and TRBJ2-7, the complete variable domain reads DTGVSQNPRHKITKRGQNVTFRCDPISEHNRLYWYRQTLGQGPEFLTYFQNEAQLEKSRLLSDRFSAERPKGSFSTLEIQRTEQGDSAMYLCASSHPARKAYEQYFGPGTRLTVT.

Concerning this clone: The same CDR3 can be traced to other DNA sequences in this sample. J is TRBJ2-1 and V is TRBV20-1; D is unclear. V dropped 0 bases and J dropped 9 bases, with 6 bases sitting between them. This CDR3 has 11 amino acids. CDR1 DFQATT and CDR2 SNEGSKA come from the germline V gene (reference sequence). CDR3 loop: CSARDAPEQFF. DNA of the CDR3: TGCAGTGCTAGAGACGCGCCTGAGCAGTTCTTC.

This clone was observed a single time. The gene calls are TRBV27 and TRBJ2-3, with TRBD1 as a possible D gene (5 bases). This CDR3 is 15 amino acids long. V was shortened by 2 bases and J by 3 bases, with 12 bases between the two germline ends. Germline assignment: CDR1 MNHEY and CDR2 SMNVEV (reference sequence). The CDR3 DNA reads as TGTGCCAGCAGTTTACGGCAGGGAAGGACAGATACGCAGTATTTT. It specifies CASSLRQGRTDTQYF.

The chain is built from TRBV6-1 and TRBJ1-5; D remains unclear. Trimming removed 9 bases from V and 0 bases from J, with 12 bases in between. CDR3 length: 14 residues. CDR1 and CDR2 from the germline V gene are MNHNS and SASEGT. This chain's CDR3 is CASSVEYSNQPQHF. CDR3 DNA: TGTGCCAGTTCCGTGGAATATAGCAATCAGCCCCAGCATTTT.

This clone has just a few counts. This chain connects TRBV30 to TRBJ2-5; 9 bases line up with TRBD2. CDR3 length: 16 residues. Germline lookup yields CDR1 GTSNPN and CDR2 SVGIG (reference sequence). The J segment lost 2 bases and the V segment lost 1 base, leaving 8 bases of the junction unmatched. The CDR3 nucleotides are TGTGCCTGGAGTGAGGCGGGAGGGCCGGGTCAAGAGACCCAGTACTTC. It is translated as CAWSEAGGPGQETQYF.

V gene TRBV18 combines with J gene TRBJ1-3, with D possibly matching TRBD1 (5 bases). Germline V gives CDR1 KGHSH, CDR2 LQKENI. The CDR3 runs 14 residues. The V end lost 3 bases, the J end lost 7 bases, and 13 bases lay between the germline ends. Here the CDR3 reads CASSPDRGKNTIYF. CDR3 nucleotides: TGTGCCAGCTCACCCGACAGAGGGAAGAACACCATATATTTT. The full variable domain, its missing parts supplied by reference TRBV18 and TRBJ1-3, is NAGVMQNPRHLVRRRGQEARLRCSPMKGHSHVYWYRQLPEEGLKFMVYLQKENIIDESGMPKERFSAEFPKEGPSILRIQQVVRGDSAAYFCASSPDRGKNTIYFGEGSWLTVV.

In its sample, this clone was seen many times. The rearrangement links TRBV27 to TRBJ1-1; no clear D. The germline V gene has CDR1 MNHEY and CDR2 SMNVEV (reference sequence). There are 15 residues in the CDR3. With 4 bases removed from V and 7 bases from J, the gap between germline ends came to 19 bases. The CDR3 sequence: CASSSLRVNESEAFF. CDR3 DNA sequence: TGTGCCAGCAGTTCCCTCCGGGTCAACGAGAGTGAAGCTTTCTTT.

V and J are TRBV5-1 and TRBJ2-3; D is ambiguous. Trimming took off 4 bases at V and 3 bases at J, with 9 bases between the two ends. The V gene's germline CDR1 is SGHRS and CDR2 YFSETQ. This CDR3 comprises 13 residues. The CDR3 sequence: CASSQTGTDTQYF. The CDR3 nucleotides read TGCGCCAGCAGCCAGACGGGTACAGATACGCAGTATTTT.

V is TRBV9 and J is TRBJ2-5; D possibly corresponds to TRBD2 (5 bases). Germline CDR1 and CDR2: SGDLS and YYNGEE. V lost 4 bases, J lost 3 bases, and 16 bases lay in between. The CDR3 contains 15 residues. CDR3 amino acids: CASSPTGREEETQYF. CDR3 in DNA: TGTGCCAGCAGCCCCACCGGACGGGAAGAAGAGACCCAGTACTTC.

The chain joins TRBV5-1 to TRBJ2-7; 14 bases line up with TRBD2. After removal of 0 bases from V and 7 bases from J, the junction contained 9 bases not matched to a gene. The length of the CDR3 is 17 residues. Germline V gives CDR1 SGHRS, CDR2 YFSETQ. The chain's CDR3 is CASSLEGLAGARREQYF. The CDR3 nucleotides read TGCGCCAGCAGCTTGGAGGGACTAGCGGGAGCAAGGAGAGAGCAGTACTTC.

This clone was observed a handful of times. The genes are TRBV27 and TRBJ1-6, with D maybe TRBD1 (5 bases). The CDR3 spans 19 residues. The V end was cut by 6 bases, the J end by 0 bases, with 21 bases between. Germline-derived CDR1 and CDR2 are MNHEY and SMNVEV (reference sequence). CDR3 sequence (DNA): TGTGCCAGCAGACCAAGTGTAGGGACGGCTTTCTCCTATAATTCACCCCTCCACTTT. Its translation is CASRPSVGTAFSYNSPLHF.

For this clone: Distinct nucleotide sequences in the sample also encode this CDR3. CDR3 coding DNA: TGCGCCAGCAGCTTGATGGGTGACGGCTACACCTTC. This encodes CASSLMGDGYTF. V gene TRBV5-1 combines with J gene TRBJ1-2; no definite D call. Trimming took 1 base from V and 8 from J, leaving 9 bases between them. Germline-derived CDR1 and CDR2 are SGHRS and YFSETQ. The CDR3 is 12 amino acids.

The V call is TRBV30, the J call TRBJ2-1; 9 positions agree with TRBD2. This CDR3 region has 15 residues. Trimming removed 4 bases from V and 0 bases from J; junction bases left unmatched: 4. The germline V gene encodes CDR1 GTSNPN and CDR2 SVGIG (reference sequence). The CDR3 nucleotides are TGTGCCTGGAACCGCGGGGGGGGCTCCTACAATGAGCAGTTCTTC. Amino acid sequence: CAWNRGGGSYNEQFF.

The chain employs TRBV11-3 and TRBJ2-2, with 7 bases aligning to TRBD1. CDR3 length: 16 amino acids. Trimming at V came to 4 bases and at J to 3 bases, leaving 8 bases not matched to a gene. Germline V gives CDR1 SGHNT, CDR2 YENEEA. Written as DNA, the CDR3 is TGTGCCAGCAGCTATACCGGGACAGAAGACACCGGGGAGCTGTTTTTT. Protein: CASSYTGTEDTGELFF.

This clone showed up many times. Other DNA sequences in the same sample also yield this CDR3. The J gene is TRBJ1-2, the V gene TRBV5-4; 7 nucleotides match TRBD1. Germline CDR1 SGHNT, CDR2 YYREEE (reference sequence). V trimming: 4 bases; J trimming: 6 bases; junction bases outside the gene matches: 3. The CDR3 is made up of 12 amino acids. The chain's CDR3 is CASSLDRNGYTF. The CDR3 DNA is TGTGCCAGCAGCCTGGACAGGAATGGCTACACCTTC.

The chain has TRBV10-3 and TRBJ2-1, with D perhaps given as TRBD1 or TRBD2 (6 bases each). Deletions cut 11 bases from V and 0 bases from J, with 14 bases between. The CDR3 has 14 residues. From germline, CDR1 is ENHRY and CDR2 SYGVKD. This chain's CDR3 is CAVAGGPSYNEQFF. In nucleotides, the CDR3 is TGTGCCGTAGCCGGGGGCCCCTCCTACAATGAGCAGTTCTTC.